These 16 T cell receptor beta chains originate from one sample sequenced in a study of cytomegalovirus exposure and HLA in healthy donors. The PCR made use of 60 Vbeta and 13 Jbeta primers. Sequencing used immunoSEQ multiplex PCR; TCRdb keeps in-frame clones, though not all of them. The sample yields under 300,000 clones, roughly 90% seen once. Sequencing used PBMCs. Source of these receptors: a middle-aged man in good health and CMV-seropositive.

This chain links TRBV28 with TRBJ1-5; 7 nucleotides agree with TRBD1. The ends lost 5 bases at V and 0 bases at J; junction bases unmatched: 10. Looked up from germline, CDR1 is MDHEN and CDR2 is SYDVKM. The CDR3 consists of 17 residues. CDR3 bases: TGTGCCAGCAGTCCCCGCGGGACAGCTTATAGCAATCAGCCCCAGCATTTT. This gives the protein CASSPRGTAYSNQPQHF.

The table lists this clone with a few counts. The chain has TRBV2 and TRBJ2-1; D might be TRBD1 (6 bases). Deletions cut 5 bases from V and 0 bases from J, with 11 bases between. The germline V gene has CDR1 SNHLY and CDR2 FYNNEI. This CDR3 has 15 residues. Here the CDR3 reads CASSYRVRSYNEQFF. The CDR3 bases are TGTGCCAGCAGTTACAGGGTTCGCTCCTACAATGAGCAGTTCTTC. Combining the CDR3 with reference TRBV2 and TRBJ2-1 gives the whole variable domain EPEVTQTPSHQVTQMGQEVILRCVPISNHLYFYWYRQILGQKVEFLVSFYNNEISEKSEIFDDQFSVERPDGSNFTLKIRSTKLEDSAMYFCASSYRVRSYNEQFFGPGTRLTVL.

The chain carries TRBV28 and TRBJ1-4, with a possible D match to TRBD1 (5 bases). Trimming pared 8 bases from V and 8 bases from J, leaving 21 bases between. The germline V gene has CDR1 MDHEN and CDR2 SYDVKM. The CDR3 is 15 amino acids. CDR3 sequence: CASGPPGAKGEKLFF. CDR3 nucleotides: TGTGCCAGCGGCCCCCCGGGAGCCAAGGGGGAAAAACTGTTTTTT.

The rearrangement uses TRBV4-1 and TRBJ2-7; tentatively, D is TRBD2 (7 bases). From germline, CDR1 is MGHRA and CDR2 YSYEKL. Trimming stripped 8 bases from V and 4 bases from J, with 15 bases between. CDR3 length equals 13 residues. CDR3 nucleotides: TGCGCCAGCGGGGGGGCGGGAGAATACGAGCAGTACTTC. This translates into CASGGAGEYEQYF.

CDR3 sequence: CASSQDIYSNYGYTF. CDR3 in DNA: TGCGCCAGCAGCCAAGATATCTACAGCAACTATGGCTACACCTTC. The V and J genes are TRBV4-1 and TRBJ1-2; D is unresolved. V lost 0 bases, J lost 2 bases, and 10 bases lay in between. Germline V gene lookup returns CDR1 MGHRA and CDR2 YSYEKL. The CDR3 length is 15 residues.

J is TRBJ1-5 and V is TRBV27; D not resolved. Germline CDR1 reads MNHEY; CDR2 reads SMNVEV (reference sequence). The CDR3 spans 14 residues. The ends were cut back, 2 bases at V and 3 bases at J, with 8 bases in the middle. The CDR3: CASSLRGVNQPQHF. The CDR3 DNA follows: TGTGCCAGCAGTTTACGGGGAGTCAATCAGCCCCAGCATTTT.

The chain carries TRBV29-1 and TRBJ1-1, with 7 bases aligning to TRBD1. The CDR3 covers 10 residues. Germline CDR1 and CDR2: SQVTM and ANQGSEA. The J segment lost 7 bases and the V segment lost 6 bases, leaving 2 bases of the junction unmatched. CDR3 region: CSVGDSEAFF. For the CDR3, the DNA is TGCAGCGTGGGGGACAGTGAAGCTTTCTTT. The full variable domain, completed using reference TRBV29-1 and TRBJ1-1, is SAVISQKPSRDICQRGTSLTIQCQVDSQVTMMFWYRQQPGQSLTLIATANQGSEATYESGFVIDKFPISRPNLTFSTLTVSNMSPEDSSIYLCSVGDSEAFFGQGTRLTVV.

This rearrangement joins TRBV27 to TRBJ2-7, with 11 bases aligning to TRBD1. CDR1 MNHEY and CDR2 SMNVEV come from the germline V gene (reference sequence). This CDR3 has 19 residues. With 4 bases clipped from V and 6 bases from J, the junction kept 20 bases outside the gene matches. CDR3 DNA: TGTGCCAGCAGTTGGACAGGGGGCTCGGCGATGAGCCCCCTGGCCGAGCAGTACTTC. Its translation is CASSWTGGSAMSPLAEQYF.

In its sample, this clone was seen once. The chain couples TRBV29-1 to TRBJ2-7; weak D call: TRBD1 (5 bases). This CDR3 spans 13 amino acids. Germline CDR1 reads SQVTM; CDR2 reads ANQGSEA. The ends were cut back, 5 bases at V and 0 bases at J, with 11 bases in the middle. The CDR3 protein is CSVSQTGSYEQYF. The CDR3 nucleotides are TGCAGCGTTTCTCAAACAGGCTCCTACGAGCAGTACTTC.

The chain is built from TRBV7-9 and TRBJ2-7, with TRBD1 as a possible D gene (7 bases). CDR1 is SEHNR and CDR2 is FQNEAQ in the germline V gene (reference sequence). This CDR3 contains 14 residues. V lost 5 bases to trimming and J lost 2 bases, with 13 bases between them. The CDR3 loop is CASSRGDSPYEQYF. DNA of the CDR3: TGTGCCAGCAGCAGGGGGGACAGTCCCTACGAGCAGTACTTC. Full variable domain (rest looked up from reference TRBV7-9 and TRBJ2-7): DTGVSQNPRHKITKRGQNVTFRCDPISEHNRLYWYRQTLGQGPEFLTYFQNEAQLEKSRLLSDRFSAERPKGSFSTLEIQRTEQGDSAMYLCASSRGDSPYEQYFGPGTRLTVT.

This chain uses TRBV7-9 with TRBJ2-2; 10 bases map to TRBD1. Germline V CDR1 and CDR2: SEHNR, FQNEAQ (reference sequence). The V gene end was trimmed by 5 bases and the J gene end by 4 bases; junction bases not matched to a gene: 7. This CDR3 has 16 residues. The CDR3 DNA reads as TGTGCCAGCAGCGGACGTTGGGACAGGGGCACCGGGGAGCTGTTTTTT. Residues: CASSGRWDRGTGELFF.

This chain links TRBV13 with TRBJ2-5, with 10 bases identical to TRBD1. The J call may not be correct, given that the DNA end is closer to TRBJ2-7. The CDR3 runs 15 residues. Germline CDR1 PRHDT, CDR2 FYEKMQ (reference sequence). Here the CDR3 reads CASTPGRQGAGEQYF. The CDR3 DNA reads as TGTGCCAGCACCCCAGGGCGACAGGGGGCAGGCGAGCAGTACTTC.

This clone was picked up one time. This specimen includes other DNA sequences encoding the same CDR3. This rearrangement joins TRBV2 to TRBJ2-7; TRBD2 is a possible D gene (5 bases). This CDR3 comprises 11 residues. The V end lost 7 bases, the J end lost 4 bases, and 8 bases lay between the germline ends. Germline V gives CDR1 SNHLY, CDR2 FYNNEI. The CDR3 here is CASTSGYEQYF. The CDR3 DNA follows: TGTGCCAGCACTTCGGGGTACGAGCAGTACTTC.

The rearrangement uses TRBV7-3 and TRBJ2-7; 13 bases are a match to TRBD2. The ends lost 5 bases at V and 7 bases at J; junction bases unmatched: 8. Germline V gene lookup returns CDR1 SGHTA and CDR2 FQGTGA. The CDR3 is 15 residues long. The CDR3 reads CASSAGLAGVDEQYF. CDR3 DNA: TGTGCCAGCAGCGCTGGACTAGCGGGAGTCGATGAGCAGTACTTC.

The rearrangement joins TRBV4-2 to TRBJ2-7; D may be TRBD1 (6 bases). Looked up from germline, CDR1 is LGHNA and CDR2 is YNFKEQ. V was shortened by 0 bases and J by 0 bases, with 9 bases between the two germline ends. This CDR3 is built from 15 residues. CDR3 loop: CASSQDRTVSYEQYF. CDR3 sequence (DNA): TGTGCCAGCAGCCAAGATCGGACAGTCTCCTACGAGCAGTACTTC.

CDR3: CASRNTPEETQYF. CDR3 DNA: TGTGCCAGCAGGAACACCCCCGAAGAGACCCAGTACTTC. The chain uses TRBV5-6 and TRBJ2-5; no definite D call. CDR1 SGHDT and CDR2 YYEEEE come from the germline V gene. V was cut by 5 bases and J by 3 bases, with 11 bases left in between. The CDR3 spans 13 residues.